This TCR beta chain was sequenced in a study of blood T cells in healthy people across ages. This clonotype was seen repeatedly, ten times or more. Primers used in a second PCR of roughly 7 to 12 cycles were a sample-barcoded 5' primer and a J-beta primer mix. Carrying 12 random nucleotides, a template-switch adaptor labeled each individual cDNA molecule. TCRdb re-derived calls from the 5' RACE reads in MiXCR, one entry per CDR3 protein. The table shows hundreds of thousands of distinct CDR3 sequences, with approximately 30% occurring only once. Trimming pared 1 base from V and 4 bases from J, leaving 10 bases between. Per germline, CDR1 SGHTA and CDR2 FQGNSA. CDR3 length equals 14 residues.

V gene TRBV7-2 combines with J gene TRBJ1-1, with D uncertain. Sequencing input: blood. This receptor was identified in a woman aged 80 or over in good health. CDR3 sequence reads: CASSLEGRRTEAFF. For the CDR3, the DNA is TGTGCCAGCAGCTTAGAAGGGAGACGCACTGAAGCTTTCTTT.